A selection of T cell receptor beta chains follows, all from one sample in a study of human T cells and chemical hapten exposure. TCRdb re-derived calls from the RACE reads in MiXCR, one entry per CDR3 protein. The sample has roughly 100,000 distinct CDR3 sequences; just under 9% are singletons. The sample consisted of whole blood. The receptors were sampled from a female donor in good health. Some clones in this sample may be carry-over from other donors' samples. Both conserved end residues are part of each CDR3. The D gene is left open where the match is weak. Clone size is shown for a subset of rows, as once, few, many or a class of expanded clone.

V: TRBV2
size: few
D: TRBD2
J: TRBJ2-1
length: 15
DNA: TGTGCCAGCAAACTTGAGCGGGAGTTGTACAATGAGCAGTTCTTC
CDR3: CASKLERELYNEQFF

V: TRBV10-3
size: -
D: TRBD1
J: TRBJ2-1
length: 12
DNA: TGTGCCATCAGTGAGGACAGGGATGAGCAGTTCTTC
CDR3: CAISEDRDEQFF

V: TRBV28
size: many
D: TRBD2
J: TRBJ2-7
length: 14
DNA: TGTGCCAGCAGTTCTAGGACTAGCCCCTACGAGCAGTACTTC
CDR3: CASSSRTSPYEQYF

V: TRBV6-5
size: -
D: TRBD2
J: TRBJ2-3
length: 20
DNA: TGTGCCAACAGTACCCAGGGGGCGGCTAGCGGGAGGGCCGGGCTGGATACGCAGTATTTT
CDR3: CANSTQGAASGRAGLDTQYF

V: TRBV6-2/TRBV6-3
size: many
D: -
J: TRBJ2-1
length: 12
DNA: TGTGCCAGCAGTTCTCAATCCTATGAGCAGTTCTTC
CDR3: CASSSQSYEQFF

V: TRBV28
size: -
D: -
J: TRBJ1-1
length: 14
DNA: TGTGCCAGCCTAACGGGCAGGCCGAACACTGAAGCTTTCTTT
CDR3: CASLTGRPNTEAFF

V: TRBV16
size: few
D: -
J: TRBJ2-7
length: 17
DNA: TGTGCCAGCAGCCAGGCTCCAGGGCGTACCTACTCCTACGAGCAGTACTTC
CDR3: CASSQAPGRTYSYEQYF

V: TRBV29-1
size: few
D: TRBD1
J: TRBJ2-5
length: 12
DNA: TGCAGCGCTGACAGGGGGCGAGAGACCCAGTACTTC
CDR3: CSADRGRETQYF

V: TRBV2
size: -
D: -
J: TRBJ1-2
length: 14
DNA: TGTGCCAGCAGTGATCAGGGCCCTAACTATGGCTACACCTTC
CDR3: CASSDQGPNYGYTF

V: TRBV5-1
size: -
D: -
J: TRBJ2-2
length: 15
DNA: TGCGCCAGCAGCTTGGTTCCCGGGGCTGAGGGGGAGCTGTTTTTT
CDR3: CASSLVPGAEGELFF

V: TRBV30
size: -
D: -
J: TRBJ1-2
length: 15
DNA: TGTGCCTGGAGTCATTACGGCAGATTGGACTATGGCTACACCTTC
CDR3: CAWSHYGRLDYGYTF

V: TRBV7-8
size: many
D: -
J: TRBJ1-1
length: 11
DNA: TGTGCCAGCAGCTTAGACACTGAAGCTTTCTTT
CDR3: CASSLDTEAFF

V: TRBV12-5
size: many
D: -
J: TRBJ1-5
length: 15
DNA: TGTGCTAGTGGACAAACAGGGCTTGGCAATCAGCCCCAGCATTTT
CDR3: CASGQTGLGNQPQHF

V: TRBV5-1
size: -
D: -
J: TRBJ2-6
length: 17
DNA: TGCGCCAGCACCGCAACAGGACGTACAGGGGGGGCCAACGTCCTGACTTTC
CDR3: CASTATGRTGGANVLTF

V: TRBV7-9
size: -
D: TRBD2
J: TRBJ2-3
length: 16
DNA: TGTGCCAGCAGCTTAGCCACTAGCGGGAGCACAGATACGCAGTATTTT
CDR3: CASSLATSGSTDTQYF

V: TRBV7-3
size: few
D: -
J: TRBJ2-1
length: 14
DNA: TGTGCCAGCAGCTTATTTGCTAGCCCCAATGAGCAGTTCTTC
CDR3: CASSLFASPNEQFF

V: TRBV12-3/TRBV12-4
size: few
D: -
J: TRBJ1-6
length: 14
DNA: TGTGCCAGCAGTTTGGGTGGGGAGGTTTCACCCCTCCACTTT
CDR3: CASSLGGEVSPLHF

V: TRBV28
size: -
D: -
J: TRBJ1-6
length: 14
DNA: TGTGCCAGCAGTAGTTCCTCCTATAATTCACCCCTCCACTTT
CDR3: CASSSSSYNSPLHF

V: TRBV29-1
size: few
D: -
J: TRBJ2-7
length: 13
DNA: TGCAGCGTTGAATTAGGGGAGCCGGGCGAGCAGTACTTC
CDR3: CSVELGEPGEQYF

V: TRBV6-1
size: many
D: -
J: TRBJ1-1
length: 14
DNA: TGTGCCAGCAGTGAAGGCGCCTTGAACACTGAAGCTTTCTTT
CDR3: CASSEGALNTEAFF

V: TRBV29-1
size: few
D: -
J: TRBJ1-1
length: 12
DNA: TGCAGCGTTCTCCAGGGCGGCACTGAAGCTTTCTTT
CDR3: CSVLQGGTEAFF

V: TRBV7-2
size: -
D: -
J: TRBJ1-6
length: 13
DNA: TGTGCCAGCAGCTCCGGGACGGGTTCACCCCTCCACTTT
CDR3: CASSSGTGSPLHF

V: TRBV3-1
size: -
D: -
J: TRBJ1-3
length: 15
DNA: TGTGCCAGCAGCCAAGATAGAGGGGTCGGAAACACCATATATTTT
CDR3: CASSQDRGVGNTIYF

V: TRBV20-1
size: few
D: TRBD2
J: TRBJ2-3
length: 16
DNA: TGCAGTGCTAGAGATCTAGCGGGAGGGACTATGGATACGCAGTATTTT
CDR3: CSARDLAGGTMDTQYF

V: TRBV29-1
size: many
D: -
J: TRBJ2-4
length: 13
DNA: TGCAGCGCACAGACTAAGGCCAAAAACATTCAGTACTTC
CDR3: CSAQTKAKNIQYF

V: TRBV5-1
size: few
D: -
J: TRBJ1-6
length: 16
DNA: TGCGCCAGCAGCTTGGAGTTGGGGATCCCGCATTCACCCCTCCACTTT
CDR3: CASSLELGIPHSPLHF

V: TRBV25-1
size: -
D: -
J: TRBJ1-1
length: 13
DNA: TGTGCCAGCAGTGAAACCAGTAACACTGAAGCTTTCTTT
CDR3: CASSETSNTEAFF

V: TRBV6-9
size: few
D: TRBD2
J: TRBJ2-7
length: 15
DNA: TGTGCCAGCAGTCGAGGACTAGCTGAGACCTACGAGCAGTACTTC
CDR3: CASSRGLAETYEQYF

V: TRBV6-2/TRBV6-3
size: -
D: -
J: TRBJ2-1
length: 12
DNA: TGTGCCAGCAGATACGTAGGGGATGAGCAGTTCTTC
CDR3: CASRYVGDEQFF

V: TRBV4-1
size: few
D: -
J: TRBJ2-7
length: 14
DNA: TGCGCCAGCAGCCAAGTGATGGGCCCCTACGAGCAGTACTTC
CDR3: CASSQVMGPYEQYF

V: TRBV5-4
size: few
D: TRBD2
J: TRBJ2-3
length: 16
DNA: TGTGCCAGCAGCCAGGGGGCTAGCGGGAGTGAGGATACGCAGTATTTT
CDR3: CASSQGASGSEDTQYF

V: TRBV12-3/TRBV12-4
size: few
D: -
J: TRBJ1-6
length: 15
DNA: TGTGCCAGCAGTTTAGATGCCAGGGGAGGTTCACCCCTCCACTTT
CDR3: CASSLDARGGSPLHF

V: TRBV12-3/TRBV12-4
size: -
D: TRBD2
J: TRBJ2-5
length: 14
DNA: TGTGCCAGCAGTTTCGCGCTAGCGGAAGAGACCCAGTACTTC
CDR3: CASSFALAEETQYF

V: TRBV20-1
size: few
D: -
J: TRBJ1-6
length: 13
DNA: TGCAGTGCTAGCGAGGGAGGTAATTCACCCCTCCACTTT
CDR3: CSASEGGNSPLHF

V: TRBV12-3/TRBV12-4
size: many
D: TRBD1
J: TRBJ1-5
length: 15
DNA: TGTGCCAGCAGTTCCCCGGACAGGGGAGGGCAGCCCCAGCATTTT
CDR3: CASSSPDRGGQPQHF

V: TRBV7-9
size: many
D: TRBD2
J: TRBJ2-5
length: 14
DNA: TGTGCCAGCAGCCCGGGACTAGCTGAAGAGACCCAGTACTTC
CDR3: CASSPGLAEETQYF

V: TRBV10-2
size: -
D: TRBD1
J: TRBJ1-2
length: 17
DNA: TGCGCCAGCAGTGACGGACAGGGGGGCCTTGGGGATTATGGCTACACCTTC
CDR3: CASSDGQGGLGDYGYTF

V: TRBV7-9
size: many
D: -
J: TRBJ1-5
length: 13
DNA: TGTGCCAGCAGCTTTGGGTACAATCAGCCCCAGCATTTT
CDR3: CASSFGYNQPQHF

V: TRBV6-2/TRBV6-3
size: many
D: -
J: TRBJ2-6
length: 19
DNA: TGTGCCAGCAGTTCCACTCCGGGCACCACCGCTAGTGGGGCCAACGTCCTGACTTTC
CDR3: CASSSTPGTTASGANVLTF

V: TRBV7-9
size: many
D: -
J: TRBJ2-6
length: 16
DNA: TGTGCCAGCAGCTTAAATAGGACAACTGGGGCCAACGTCCTGACTTTC
CDR3: CASSLNRTTGANVLTF

V: TRBV7-2
size: -
D: -
J: TRBJ2-7
length: 12
DNA: TGTGCCAGCAGCTTATATGGTGGGGAGCAGTACTTC
CDR3: CASSLYGGEQYF

V: TRBV6-2/TRBV6-3
size: few
D: TRBD2
J: TRBJ2-1
length: 15
DNA: TGTGCCAGCAGTTATGTAGCGGGAGGGGCAAATGAGCAGTTCTTC
CDR3: CASSYVAGGANEQFF

V: TRBV7-2
size: few
D: TRBD2
J: TRBJ2-1
length: 18
DNA: TGTGCCAGCAGCTTAGTGGCCGGACTAGCGGAGGGGCACAATGAGCAGTTCTTC
CDR3: CASSLVAGLAEGHNEQFF

V: TRBV28
size: many
D: -
J: TRBJ2-1
length: 13
DNA: TGTGCCAGCAGGACAGCCATTTACAATGAGCAGTTCTTC
CDR3: CASRTAIYNEQFF

V: TRBV28
size: few
D: TRBD2
J: TRBJ2-5
length: 16
DNA: TGTGCCAGCAGTCGCTCTAGCGGGAGAATAGGAGAGACCCAGTACTTC
CDR3: CASSRSSGRIGETQYF

V: TRBV7-9
size: few
D: -
J: TRBJ2-4
length: 14
DNA: TGTGCCAGCAGCTTAGAGGGAGCCAAAAACATTCAGTACTTC
CDR3: CASSLEGAKNIQYF